The 24 T cell receptor beta chains given below trace back to one sample, sequenced in a study of Ad26.COV2.S vaccination and SARS-CoV-2 variants. Repertoires were generated with immunoSEQ multiplex PCR, while TCRdb's copy carries only in-frame clones and drops some. The sample contains a few hundred thousand clones, about 90% of which appear only once. Treatment indicated: around 19 received Ad26.COV2.S at low or high dose, single or two shots; five or six received placebo; per-sample allocation not given. Sampling happened 63 days after the first vaccine or placebo injection. The material sequenced was peripheral blood, taken in a trial of Ad26.COV2.S vaccine versus placebo. These receptors were obtained from a person between 18 and 59 years old who received the Ad26.COV2.S COVID-19 vaccine or a placebo.

This clone has a handful of counts. The chain links TRBV3-1 (or the pseudogene TRBV3-2) to TRBJ2-2; no clear D. Trimming pared 0 bases from V and 4 bases from J, leaving 9 bases between. Germline-derived CDR1 and CDR2 are LGHDT and YNNKEL (reference sequence). The CDR3 is 15 residues long. CDR3 region: CASSQEWGITGELFF. The CDR3, as DNA: TGTGCCAGCAGCCAAGAATGGGGTATCACCGGGGAGCTGTTTTTT.

The chain recombines TRBV27 with TRBJ1-6, with 7 bases lining up with TRBD1. With V trimmed by 1 base and J by 7 bases, 4 bases remained unmatched. This CDR3 is 15 amino acids long. Germline V gives CDR1 MNHEY, CDR2 SMNVEV (reference sequence). CDR3 amino acids: CASSLLGRGNSPLHF. DNA of the CDR3: TGTGCCAGCAGTTTATTAGGCAGGGGGAATTCACCCCTCCACTTT.

The V call is TRBV28, the J call TRBJ2-7, with 9 bases identical to TRBD1. The length of the CDR3 is 15 residues. Germline V lookup: CDR1 MDHEN, CDR2 SYDVKM. The V segment lost 5 bases and the J segment 4 bases; nucleotides outside the gene matches: 9. The CDR3 here is CASSLPGQGQYEQYF. CDR3 bases: TGTGCCAGCAGTCTCCCGGGACAGGGACAATACGAGCAGTACTTC. Based on the CDR3 plus reference TRBV28 and TRBJ2-7, the full variable domain is DVKVTQSSRYLVKRTGEKVFLECVQDMDHENMFWYRQDPGLGLRLIYFSYDVKMKEKGDIPEGYSVSREKKERFSLILESASTNQTSMYLCASSLPGQGQYEQYFGPGTRLTVT.

This chain connects TRBV5-8 to TRBJ2-5, with D possibly being TRBD2 (5 bases). CDR3 length: 14 amino acids. V lost 4 bases, J lost 4 bases, and 14 bases lay in between. Germline-derived CDR1 and CDR2 are SGHTS and YDEGEE. The CDR3 coding sequence is TGTGCCAGCAGCCGCTCACCGGGGAGAGAGACCCAGTACTTC. Encoded protein: CASSRSPGRETQYF. Full variable domain (missing parts from reference TRBV5-8 and TRBJ2-5): EAGVTQSPTHLIKTRGQQATLRCSPISGHTSVYWYQQALGLGLQFLLWYDEGEERNRGNFPPRFSGRQFPNYSSELNVNALELEDSALYLCASSRSPGRETQYFGPGTRLLVL.

V gene TRBV6-5 combines with J gene TRBJ1-6; 10 bases are a match to TRBD1. The trim removed 6 bases at V and 8 bases at J, leaving 7 bases unmatched. Germline lookup yields CDR1 MNHEY and CDR2 SVGAGI. The CDR3 totals 15 residues. This CDR3 reads CASSRLTGGDSPLHF. In DNA form, the CDR3 reads TGTGCCAGCAGCCGATTGACAGGGGGCGATTCACCCCTCCACTTT.

The chain couples TRBV5-1 to TRBJ2-2, with a tentative D call TRBD1 (5 bases). This CDR3 comprises 15 residues. The ends were cut back, 5 bases at V and 0 bases at J, with 11 bases in the middle. The V gene's germline CDR1 is SGHRS and CDR2 YFSETQ. DNA of the CDR3: TGCGCCAGCAGTTACGACAGCACGAACACCGGGGAGCTGTTTTTT. Its translation: CASSYDSTNTGELFF.

The gene calls are TRBV5-1 and TRBJ2-2; TRBD2 matches at 7 bases. The CDR3 is 15 amino acids. Looked up from germline, CDR1 is SGHRS and CDR2 is YFSETQ. The J segment lost 6 bases and the V segment lost 0 bases, leaving 5 bases of the junction unmatched. The CDR3: CASSLAGGVPGELFF. The DNA for the CDR3 is TGCGCCAGCAGCTTGGCGGGAGGAGTACCCGGGGAGCTGTTTTTT.

The CDR3 DNA sequence: TGCAGCGTTCTCACAGGCGGTCAGCCCCAGCATTTT. As protein: CSVLTGGQPQHF. The J gene is TRBJ1-5, the V gene TRBV29-1; a weak D match, TRBD1 (5 bases). The CDR3 covers 12 residues. The V and J ends lost 5 bases and 6 bases respectively, with 11 bases between them. The germline CDR1 and CDR2 sequences are SQVTM and ANQGSEA.

The J gene is TRBJ2-1, the V gene TRBV19; D uncertain. The germline CDR1 and CDR2 sequences are LNHDA and SQIVND (reference sequence). Trimming cost V 3 bases and J 6 bases, with 12 bases left between them. The CDR3 covers 14 residues. This CDR3 is CASSILGASNEQFF. The CDR3 DNA sequence: TGTGCCAGTAGTATCCTCGGAGCGTCCAATGAGCAGTTCTTC.

V gene TRBV9 combines with J gene TRBJ2-2; D gene uncertain. The CDR3 totals 15 residues. V gave up 4 bases and J gave up 4 bases, with 14 bases separating them. Germline V CDR1 and CDR2: SGDLS, YYNGEE. The CDR3 DNA reads as TGTGCCAGCAGCCCCCCTTGGGCCACCACCGGGGAGCTGTTTTTT. Its translation is CASSPPWATTGELFF.

The sample holds a few counts of this clone. The chain is built from TRBV5-1 and TRBJ2-7; D is perhaps TRBD1 (6 bases). There are 13 residues in the CDR3. From germline, CDR1 is SGHRS and CDR2 YFSETQ. Trimming cost V 4 bases and J 3 bases, with 11 bases left between them. The CDR3 DNA is TGCGCCAGCAGCCCTGGACAGATCTACGAGCAGTACTTC. Translated: CASSPGQIYEQYF.

This sequence joins TRBV10-3 and TRBJ2-5; maybe TRBD1 (5 bases). Germline loops: CDR1 ENHRY, CDR2 SYGVKD. This CDR3 comprises 13 residues. With 7 bases removed from V and 5 bases from J, the gap between germline ends came to 14 bases. CDR3 protein: CAIKGGQSETQYF. DNA of the CDR3: TGTGCCATCAAAGGCGGACAAAGCGAGACCCAGTACTTC.

The chain joins TRBV7-9 to TRBJ1-5; no definite D call. With 3 bases removed from V and 4 bases from J, the gap between germline ends came to 10 bases. Germline assignment: CDR1 SEHNR and CDR2 FQNEAQ (reference sequence). CDR3 length equals 14 residues. CDR3 in DNA: TGTGCCAGCAGCTTGCCAGGACCAAATCAGCCCCAGCATTTT. It codes for CASSLPGPNQPQHF. Full variable domain (remainder filled in from reference TRBV7-9 and TRBJ1-5): DTGVSQNPRHKITKRGQNVTFRCDPISEHNRLYWYRQTLGQGPEFLTYFQNEAQLEKSRLLSDRFSAERPKGSFSTLEIQRTEQGDSAMYLCASSLPGPNQPQHFGDGTRLSIL.

The chain joins TRBV27 to TRBJ2-1; 8 bases align to TRBD2. After removal of 7 bases from V and 1 base from J, the junction contained 3 bases not matched to a gene. Germline values: CDR1 MNHEY, CDR2 SMNVEV (reference sequence). This CDR3 is built from 14 residues. CDR3 residues: CASTGGGSYNEQFF. The CDR3 region has the DNA TGTGCCAGCACCGGGGGGGGGTCCTACAATGAGCAGTTCTTC.

J is TRBJ2-5 and V is TRBV4-1; tentatively, D is TRBD2 (5 bases). The germline V and J ends were trimmed by 0 bases and 5 bases, with 13 bases remaining between them. CDR1 is MGHRA and CDR2 is YSYEKL in the germline V gene. The length of the CDR3 is 15 residues. DNA of the CDR3: TGCGCCAGCAGCCAAGATATCGGCAGAGGGGAGACCCAGTACTTC. Translating it yields CASSQDIGRGETQYF.

V gene TRBV14 combines with J gene TRBJ2-5; weak D call: TRBD2 (5 bases). The germline gives CDR1 SGHDN, CDR2 FVKESK. Trimming left V 3 bases short and J 5 bases short, with 16 bases between. The CDR3 sequence is 15 residues long. CDR3 DNA sequence: TGTGCCAGCAGCCAGCGGGCCGTGGGCGGGGAGACCCAGTACTTC. Translated, it gives CASSQRAVGGETQYF.

Here the CDR3 DNA reads TGTGCCAGCAGCTTACTGGCAGGCTACACCTTC. Residues: CASSLLAGYTF. V gene TRBV7-9 combines with J gene TRBJ1-2; D remains ambiguous. CDR3 length: 11 residues. Between the trimmed V and J ends, which lost 2 bases and 8 bases, there was a span of 6 bases. The germline CDR1 and CDR2 sequences are SEHNR and FQNEAQ (reference sequence).

This clone was observed a handful of times. The genes are TRBV11-3 and TRBJ2-1, with a tentative D call TRBD1 (6 bases). CDR1 is SGHNT and CDR2 is YENEEA in the germline V gene. Trimming left V 0 bases short and J 4 bases short, with 10 bases between. The CDR3 spans 15 residues. The CDR3, as DNA: TGTGCCAGCAGCTTAGACCAGGGGCGTTACAATGAGCAGTTCTTC. This gives the protein CASSLDQGRYNEQFF. Looking up the rest from reference TRBV11-3 and TRBJ2-1 gives the full variable domain: EAGVVQSPRYKIIEKKQPVAFWCNPISGHNTLYWYLQNLGQGPELLIRYENEEAVDDSQLPKDRFSAERLKGVDSTLKIQPAELGDSAVYLCASSLDQGRYNEQFFGPGTRLTVL.

The chain couples TRBV6-5 to TRBJ2-3; TRBD1 might be the D (5 bases). Per germline, CDR1 MNHEY and CDR2 SVGAGI. Trimming stripped 6 bases from V and 2 bases from J, with 15 bases between. The CDR3 has 15 amino acids. For the CDR3, the DNA is TGTGCCAGCAGCGATTTCGACAGATCCACAGATACGCAGTATTTT. Translating it yields CASSDFDRSTDTQYF.

The V and J genes are TRBV5-4 and TRBJ2-5, with D possibly matching TRBD1 (5 bases). Germline V gene lookup returns CDR1 SGHNT and CDR2 YYREEE (reference sequence). The CDR3 is made up of 14 amino acids. Between the trimmed V and J ends, which lost 0 bases and 1 base, there was a span of 7 bases. CDR3 region: CASSLGQSQETQYF. The DNA of the CDR3 is TGTGCCAGCAGCTTGGGACAGAGCCAAGAGACCCAGTACTTC.

This chain connects TRBV27 to TRBJ2-1; D is unclear. V lost 3 bases and J lost 2, with 14 bases in between. This CDR3 region has 16 residues. Germline V gene data show CDR1 as MNHEY and CDR2 as SMNVEV (reference sequence). This chain's CDR3 is CASSLSAHSTYNEQFF. For the CDR3, the DNA is TGTGCCAGCAGTTTGTCAGCGCACTCTACCTACAATGAGCAGTTCTTC.

The chain links TRBV3-1 (or the pseudogene TRBV3-2) to TRBJ2-7; D is uncertain. CDR3 length: 13 residues. Germline-derived CDR1 and CDR2 are LGHDT and YNNKEL (reference sequence). The germline V and J ends were trimmed by 5 bases and 1 base, with 9 bases remaining between them. CDR3 bases: TGTGCCAGCAGCTCGGCCGGATCCTACGAGCAGTACTTC. Its translation: CASSSAGSYEQYF.

The rearrangement uses TRBV27 and TRBJ2-7; TRBD2 matches at 11 bases. Germline V gene sequence: CDR1 MNHEY, CDR2 SMNVEV (reference sequence). With V trimmed by 6 bases and J by 3 bases, 10 bases remained unmatched. The CDR3 contains 16 residues. The CDR3 sequence: CASRPYQLAGVYEQYF. The CDR3 DNA follows: TGTGCCAGCAGACCATATCAACTAGCGGGAGTCTACGAGCAGTACTTC.

The chain combines TRBV5-8 with TRBJ1-1; no firm D call. The length of the CDR3 is 15 residues. Trimming stripped 4 bases from V and 5 bases from J, with 18 bases between. Per the germline V gene, CDR1 is SGHTS and CDR2 is YDEGEE. DNA for the CDR3: TGTGCCAGCAGCCAAAATCCAACGCTTGAAACTGAAGCTTTCTTT. Protein: CASSQNPTLETEAFF.